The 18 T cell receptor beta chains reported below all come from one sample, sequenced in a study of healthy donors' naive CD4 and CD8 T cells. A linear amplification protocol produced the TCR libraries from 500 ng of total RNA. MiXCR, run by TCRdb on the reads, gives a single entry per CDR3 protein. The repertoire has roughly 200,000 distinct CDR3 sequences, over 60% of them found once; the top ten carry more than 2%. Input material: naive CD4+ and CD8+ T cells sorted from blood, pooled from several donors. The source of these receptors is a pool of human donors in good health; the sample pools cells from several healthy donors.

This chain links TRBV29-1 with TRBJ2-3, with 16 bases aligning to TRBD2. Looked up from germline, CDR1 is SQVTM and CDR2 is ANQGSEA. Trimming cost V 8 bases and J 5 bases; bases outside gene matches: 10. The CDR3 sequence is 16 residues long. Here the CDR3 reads CSTPGLAGGQGDTQYF. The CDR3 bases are TGCAGCACACCGGGACTAGCGGGAGGGCAAGGAGATACGCAGTATTTT.

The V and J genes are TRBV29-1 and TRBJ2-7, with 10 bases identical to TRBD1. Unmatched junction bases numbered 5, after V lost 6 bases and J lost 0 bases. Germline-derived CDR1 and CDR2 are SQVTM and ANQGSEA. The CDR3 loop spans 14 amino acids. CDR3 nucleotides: TGCAGCGTGGGGACAGGGGCCAGCTCCTACGAGCAGTACTTC. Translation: CSVGTGASSYEQYF.

This CDR3 is CASSLTWDRGYDGPGNTIYF. CDR3 in DNA: TGTGCCAGCAGTTTAACTTGGGACAGGGGGTATGACGGACCTGGAAACACCATATATTTT. V is TRBV27 and J is TRBJ1-3; 11 bases align to TRBD1. Losses at the gene ends were 2 bases for V and 2 bases for J; bases not matched to a gene: 14. CDR1 and CDR2 (germline): MNHEY, SMNVEV (reference sequence). The CDR3 has 20 residues.

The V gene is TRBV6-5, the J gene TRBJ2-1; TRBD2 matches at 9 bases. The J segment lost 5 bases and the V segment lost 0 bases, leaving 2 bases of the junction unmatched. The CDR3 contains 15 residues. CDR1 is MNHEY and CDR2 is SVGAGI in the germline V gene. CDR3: CASSYSLAGNNEQFF. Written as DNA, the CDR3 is TGTGCCAGCAGTTACTCTCTAGCGGGGAACAATGAGCAGTTCTTC.

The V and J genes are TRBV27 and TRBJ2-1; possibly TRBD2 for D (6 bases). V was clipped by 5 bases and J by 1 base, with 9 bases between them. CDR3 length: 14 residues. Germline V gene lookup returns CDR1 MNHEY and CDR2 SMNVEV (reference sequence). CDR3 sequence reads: CASSIAVSYNEQFF. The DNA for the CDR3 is TGTGCCAGCAGTATAGCGGTTTCCTACAATGAGCAGTTCTTC.

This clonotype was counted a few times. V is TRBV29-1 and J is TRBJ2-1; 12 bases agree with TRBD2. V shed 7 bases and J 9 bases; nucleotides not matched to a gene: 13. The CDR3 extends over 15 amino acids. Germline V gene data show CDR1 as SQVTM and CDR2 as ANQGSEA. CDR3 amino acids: CSAQRLAGVIGEQFF. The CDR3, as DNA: TGCAGCGCCCAGAGACTAGCGGGAGTAATCGGTGAGCAGTTCTTC.

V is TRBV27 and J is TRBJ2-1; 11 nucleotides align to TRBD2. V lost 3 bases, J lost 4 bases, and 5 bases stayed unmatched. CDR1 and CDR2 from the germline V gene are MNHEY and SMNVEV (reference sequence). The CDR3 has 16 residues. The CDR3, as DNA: TGTGCCAGCAGTTTCCTAGCGGGGGGTTCATACAATGAGCAGTTCTTC. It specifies CASSFLAGGSYNEQFF.

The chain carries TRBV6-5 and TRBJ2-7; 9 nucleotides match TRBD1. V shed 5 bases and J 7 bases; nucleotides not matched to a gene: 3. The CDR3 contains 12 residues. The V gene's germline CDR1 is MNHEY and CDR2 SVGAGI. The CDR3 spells CASSRTGEEQYF. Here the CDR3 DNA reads TGTGCCAGCAGTAGGACAGGGGAAGAGCAGTACTTC.

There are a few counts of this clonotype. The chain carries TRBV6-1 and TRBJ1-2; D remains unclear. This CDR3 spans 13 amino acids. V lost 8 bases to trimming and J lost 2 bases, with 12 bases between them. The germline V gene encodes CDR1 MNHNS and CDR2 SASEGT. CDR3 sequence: CASLRTGNYGYTF. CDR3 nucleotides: TGTGCCAGCCTACGGACGGGCAACTATGGCTACACCTTC.

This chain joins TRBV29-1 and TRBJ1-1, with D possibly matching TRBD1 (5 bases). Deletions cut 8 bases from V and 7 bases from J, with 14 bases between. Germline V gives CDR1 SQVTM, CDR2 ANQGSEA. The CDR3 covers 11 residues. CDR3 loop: CSLRQRHEAFF. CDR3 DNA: TGCAGCCTGCGACAGCGGCATGAAGCTTTCTTT. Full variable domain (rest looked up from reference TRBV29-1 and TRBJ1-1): SAVISQKPSRDICQRGTSLTIQCQVDSQVTMMFWYRQQPGQSLTLIATANQGSEATYESGFVIDKFPISRPNLTFSTLTVSNMSPEDSSIYLCSLRQRHEAFFGQGTRLTVV.

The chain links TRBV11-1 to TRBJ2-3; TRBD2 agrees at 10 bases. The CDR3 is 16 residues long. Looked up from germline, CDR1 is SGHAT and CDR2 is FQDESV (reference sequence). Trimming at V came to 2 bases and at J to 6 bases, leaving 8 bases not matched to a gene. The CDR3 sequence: CASSLRTSGGADTQYF. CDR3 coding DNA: TGTGCCAGCAGCTTAAGGACTAGCGGAGGGGCGGATACGCAGTATTTT.

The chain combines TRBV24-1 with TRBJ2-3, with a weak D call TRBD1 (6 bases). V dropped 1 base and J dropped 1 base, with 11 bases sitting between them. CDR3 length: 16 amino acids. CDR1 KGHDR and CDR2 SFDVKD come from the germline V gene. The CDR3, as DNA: TGTGCCACCAGTGATTTTAGGGGGTTTCGCACAGATACGCAGTATTTT. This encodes CATSDFRGFRTDTQYF.

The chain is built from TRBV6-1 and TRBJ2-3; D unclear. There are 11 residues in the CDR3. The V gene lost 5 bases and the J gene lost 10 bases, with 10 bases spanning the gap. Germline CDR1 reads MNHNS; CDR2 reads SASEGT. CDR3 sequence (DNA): TGTGCCAGCAGTCCCGGAGAACCGCAGTATTTT. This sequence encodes CASSPGEPQYF.

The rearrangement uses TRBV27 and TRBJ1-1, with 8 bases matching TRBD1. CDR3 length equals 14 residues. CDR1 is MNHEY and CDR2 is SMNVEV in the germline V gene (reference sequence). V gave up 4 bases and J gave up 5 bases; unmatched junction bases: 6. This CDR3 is CASSSGQGWTEAFF. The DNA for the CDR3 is TGTGCCAGCAGTTCAGGACAGGGCTGGACTGAAGCTTTCTTT.

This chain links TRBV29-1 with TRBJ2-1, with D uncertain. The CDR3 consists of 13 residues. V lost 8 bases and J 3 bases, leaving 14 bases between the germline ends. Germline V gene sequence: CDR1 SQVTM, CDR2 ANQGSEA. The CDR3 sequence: CSLKSSRYNEQFF. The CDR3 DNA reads TGCAGCCTTAAATCCTCTCGCTACAATGAGCAGTTCTTC.

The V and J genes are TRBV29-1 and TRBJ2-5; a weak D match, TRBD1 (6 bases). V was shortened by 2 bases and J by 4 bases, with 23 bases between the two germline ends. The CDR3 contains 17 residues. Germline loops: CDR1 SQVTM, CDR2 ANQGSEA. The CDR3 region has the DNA TGCAGCGTTGAAAGCTTCTTGGACCAGGGGCCCGGAGAGACCCAGTACTTC. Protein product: CSVESFLDQGPGETQYF.

The CDR3 is CASSLANGQSGANVLTF. The CDR3 region has the DNA TGTGCCAGCAGCTTAGCAAATGGACAGTCTGGGGCCAACGTCCTGACTTTC. The chain links TRBV7-8 to TRBJ2-6; maybe TRBD1 (6 bases). V was clipped by 0 bases and J by 1 base, with 10 bases between them. The germline gives CDR1 SGHVS, CDR2 FQNEAQ. CDR3 length: 17 residues.

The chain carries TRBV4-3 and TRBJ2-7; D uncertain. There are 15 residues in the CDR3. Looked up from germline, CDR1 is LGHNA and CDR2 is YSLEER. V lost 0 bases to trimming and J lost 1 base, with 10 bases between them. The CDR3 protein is CASSQDRKGSYEQYF. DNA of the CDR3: TGCGCCAGCAGCCAAGATCGGAAGGGATCCTACGAGCAGTACTTC.